The 14 T cell receptor beta chains listed next were all sequenced from one sample in a study of CD8 T cells in Susac syndrome. After extraction with the RNeasy kit, roughly 0.45 to 1 ug of the RNA was reverse transcribed using random hexamers. TCRdb redid the calling of the immunoSEQ multiplex PCR reads with MiXCR, one entry per CDR3 protein. The repertoire has some 190,000 distinct CDR3 sequences, about 94% of them found once; the top ten carry 0.15% to 0.2%. Sample: CD4+ T cells from PBMCs. The receptors were sampled from a human donor with Susac syndrome.

V and J are TRBV20-1 and TRBJ2-7; 9 nucleotides agree with TRBD1. The V gene's germline CDR1 is DFQATT and CDR2 SNEGSKA (reference sequence). CDR3 length: 15 amino acids. The V and J ends lost 3 bases and 5 bases, in that order; junction bases with no gene match: 11. In DNA form, the CDR3 reads TGCAGTGCTAGGCAACCGGGACAGGGAGTTCACGAGCAGTACTTC. Residues: CSARQPGQGVHEQYF.

The V gene is TRBV4-3, the J gene TRBJ1-3, with 8 nucleotides matching TRBD1. Losses at the gene ends were 0 bases for V and 4 bases for J; bases not matched to a gene: 5. The CDR3 runs to 16 residues. In germline, CDR1 is LGHNA, CDR2 YSLEER. The CDR3 sequence: CASSQEQGESGNTIYF. DNA for the CDR3: TGCGCCAGCAGCCAAGAACAGGGGGAATCGGGAAACACCATATATTTT.

This clonotype appeared once. The J gene is TRBJ1-1, the V gene TRBV29-1; D might be TRBD1 (6 bases). Trimming stripped 2 bases from V and 4 bases from J, with 11 bases between. From germline, CDR1 is SQVTM and CDR2 ANQGSEA. The CDR3 spans 13 residues. The CDR3 DNA reads TGCAGCGTTGAATTGGGACATGGCACTGAAGCTTTCTTT. Its translation is CSVELGHGTEAFF.

The CDR3 loop is CAWSPGRGGQPQHF. CDR3 nucleotide sequence: TGTGCCTGGAGCCCCGGGAGGGGCGGTCAGCCCCAGCATTTT. The gene calls are TRBV30 and TRBJ1-5, with D maybe TRBD1 (5 bases). Per the germline V gene, CDR1 is GTSNPN and CDR2 is SVGIG (reference sequence). V shed 3 bases and J shed 6 bases, with 15 bases lying between them. The CDR3 is 14 residues long.

This clonotype was found a few times. The chain carries TRBV5-1 and TRBJ2-5; perhaps TRBD1 as D (5 bases). The ends were cut back, 0 bases at V and 5 bases at J, with 5 bases in the middle. CDR1 SGHRS and CDR2 YFSETQ come from the germline V gene. The CDR3 totals 12 residues. In DNA form, the CDR3 reads TGCGCCAGCAGCTTGGAGGGGGAGACCCAGTACTTC. Protein sequence: CASSLEGETQYF.

The chain joins TRBV19 to TRBJ1-4; D call uncertain. V gave up 5 bases and J gave up 0 bases, with 13 bases separating them. The CDR3 extends over 16 amino acids. Germline V lookup: CDR1 LNHDA, CDR2 SQIVND (reference sequence). The CDR3 DNA follows: TGTGCCAGTAGTTTCGGACGTATTGCAACTAATGAAAAACTGTTTTTT. It codes for CASSFGRIATNEKLFF.

The chain links TRBV28 to TRBJ2-4; D possibly corresponds to TRBD2 (6 bases). Germline V gene data show CDR1 as MDHEN and CDR2 as SYDVKM. CDR3 length equals 16 residues. V lost 3 bases and J lost 3, with 15 bases in between. The CDR3: CASSFRGATYKNIQYF. For the CDR3, the DNA is TGTGCCAGCAGTTTTCGCGGGGCCACTTACAAAAACATTCAGTACTTC. Drawing the rest from reference TRBV28 and TRBJ2-4, the complete variable domain is DVKVTQSSRYLVKRTGEKVFLECVQDMDHENMFWYRQDPGLGLRLIYFSYDVKMKEKGDIPEGYSVSREKKERFSLILESASTNQTSMYLCASSFRGATYKNIQYFGAGTRLSVL.

This clonotype was observed a handful of times. CDR3 DNA: TGTGCCAGCATGGGGAATTCCTACGAGCAGTACTTC. This encodes CASMGNSYEQYF. The chain uses TRBV6-1 and TRBJ2-7, with D unresolved. V was pared by 7 bases and J by 1 base, with 8 bases between. In germline, CDR1 is MNHNS, CDR2 SASEGT. The CDR3 is 12 residues long.

This rearrangement joins TRBV10-2 to TRBJ1-1; 7 bases map to TRBD1. This CDR3 is built from 13 residues. The germline gives CDR1 WSHSY, CDR2 SAAADI. V was clipped by 6 bases and J by 3 bases; unmatched bases: 4. CDR3 nucleotide sequence: TGCGCCAGCAGCTCCAGGGGGGACACTGAAGCTTTCTTT. Translating gives CASSSRGDTEAFF.

This chain links TRBV24-1 with TRBJ1-6; maybe TRBD1 (6 bases). V lost 2 bases and J lost 12, with 13 bases in between. The CDR3 is 14 amino acids. The germline gives CDR1 KGHDR, CDR2 SFDVKD. The CDR3 DNA follows: TGTGCCACCAGTGATTCTGGGACAAATGGACCCCTCCACTTT. It translates to CATSDSGTNGPLHF.

This chain links TRBV24-1 with TRBJ2-3, with D possibly TRBD2 on 6 matching bases. V lost 3 bases and J 1 base, leaving 10 bases between the germline ends. CDR1 is KGHDR, CDR2 SFDVKD, per germline. CDR3 length: 15 residues. CDR3 sequence: CATSDTGDGTDTQYF. CDR3 nucleotides: TGTGCCACCAGTGATACGGGGGACGGCACAGATACGCAGTATTTT.

The V call is TRBV28, the J call TRBJ2-7; D unclear. Germline V gene sequence: CDR1 MDHEN, CDR2 SYDVKM. The CDR3 is made up of 12 amino acids. V gave up 2 bases and J gave up 6 bases, with 8 bases separating them. CDR3 DNA: TGTGCCAGCAGTTTACCCGGCGTCGAGCAGTACTTC. Encoded protein: CASSLPGVEQYF.

DNA for the CDR3: TGTGCCAGCTCACAGAGGTCCACGAAATATGGCTACACCTTC. Its translation: CASSQRSTKYGYTF. The rearrangement links TRBV18 to TRBJ1-2; D is unresolved. The CDR3 has 14 residues. Trimming cost V 4 bases and J 5 bases, with 14 bases left between them. The germline gives CDR1 KGHSH, CDR2 LQKENI.

This clonotype was seen once. This chain joins TRBV12-3 or TRBV12-4 and TRBJ2-2; D is unresolved. The CDR3 contains 14 residues. The ends were cut back, 3 bases at V and 6 bases at J, with 11 bases in the middle. The CDR3: CASSFGPGAGELFF. The DNA of the CDR3 is TGTGCCAGCAGTTTTGGCCCTGGGGCCGGGGAGCTGTTTTTT.